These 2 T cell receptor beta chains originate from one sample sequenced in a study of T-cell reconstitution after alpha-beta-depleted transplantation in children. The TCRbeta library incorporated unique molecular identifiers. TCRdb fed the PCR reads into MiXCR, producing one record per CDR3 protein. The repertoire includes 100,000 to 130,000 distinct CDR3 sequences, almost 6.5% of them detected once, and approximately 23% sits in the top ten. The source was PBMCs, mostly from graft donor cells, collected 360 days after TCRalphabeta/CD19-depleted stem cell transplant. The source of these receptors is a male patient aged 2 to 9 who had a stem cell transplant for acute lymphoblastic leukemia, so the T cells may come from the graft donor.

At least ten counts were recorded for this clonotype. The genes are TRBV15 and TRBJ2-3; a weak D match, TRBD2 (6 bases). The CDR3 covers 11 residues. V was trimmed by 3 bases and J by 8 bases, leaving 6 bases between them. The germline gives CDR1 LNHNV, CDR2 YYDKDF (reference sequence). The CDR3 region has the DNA TGTGCCACCAGCAGGGGAGGTACGCAGTATTTT. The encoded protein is CATSRGGTQYF.

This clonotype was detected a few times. CDR3: CASSLEKAGTVIYEQYF. The CDR3 DNA reads as TGTGCCAGCAGCCTCGAAAAAGCCGGGACAGTCATCTACGAGCAGTACTTC. This chain links TRBV11-2 with TRBJ2-7, with TRBD1 identical over 7 bases. Trimming cost V 5 bases and J 3 bases; bases outside gene matches: 16. Per germline, CDR1 SGHAT and CDR2 FQNNGV. CDR3 length: 17 residues.